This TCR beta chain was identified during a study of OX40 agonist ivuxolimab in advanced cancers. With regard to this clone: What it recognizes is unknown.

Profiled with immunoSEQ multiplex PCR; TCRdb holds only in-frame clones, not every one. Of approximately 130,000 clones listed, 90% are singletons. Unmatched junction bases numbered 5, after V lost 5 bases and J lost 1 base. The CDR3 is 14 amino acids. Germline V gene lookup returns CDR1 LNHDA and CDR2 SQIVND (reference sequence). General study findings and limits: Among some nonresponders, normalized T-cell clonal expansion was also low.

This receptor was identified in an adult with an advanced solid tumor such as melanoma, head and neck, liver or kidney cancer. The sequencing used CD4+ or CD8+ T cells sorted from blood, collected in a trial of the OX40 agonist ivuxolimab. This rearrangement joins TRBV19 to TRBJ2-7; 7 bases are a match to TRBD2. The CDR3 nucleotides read TGTGCCAGTAGTGCATCTAGCGGATCCTACGAGCAGTACTTC. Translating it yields CASSASSGSYEQYF.